A single T cell receptor (beta chain) is shown here with its context. The data originate from a study of T cells in Graves' hyperthyroidism and ophthalmopathy. Trimming cost V 4 bases and J 8 bases; bases outside gene matches: 9. This CDR3 has 15 residues. Germline V gene sequence: CDR1 DFQATT, CDR2 SNEGSKA (reference sequence). Amplification of TCR beta CDR3 regions used RNA as the template. Initially, a first-round RT-PCR of the TCR CDR3 employed the HTBI primer set. TCRdb itself ran the multiplex PCR reads through MiXCR, one entry per CDR3 protein. The sample has 300,000 to 400,000 distinct CDR3 sequences, 15% to 20% seen once.

The chain is built from TRBV20-1 and TRBJ2-1, with 12 bases aligning to TRBD2. Sequences were obtained from blood. The receptor's source is a woman in her forties or fifties with Graves' hyperthyroidism. CDR3 DNA sequence: TGCAGTGCTACTAAGACTAGCGGGAGCTCTGATGAGCAGTTCTTC. This codes for CSATKTSGSSDEQFF.